The T cell receptor (beta chain) described here comes from a study of OX40 agonist ivuxolimab in advanced cancers. Overall study findings and caveats: In the expanded peripheral T cells, antigen specificity was never determined.

This clone was recorded a few times. Its target is not known. From germline, CDR1 is MRHNA and CDR2 SNTAGT. Trimming took 6 bases from V and 5 from J; bases not matched to a gene: 6. The CDR3 extends over 14 amino acids. Data came from immunoSEQ multiplex PCR; TCRdb stores just in-frame clones and leaves some out. The table includes about 38,000 clones, 92% detected once. This TCR was sampled from an adult with an advanced solid tumor such as melanoma, head and neck, liver or kidney cancer. The chain combines TRBV6-4 with TRBJ1-5; 8 bases line up with TRBD1. This specimen consisted of CD4+ or CD8+ T cells sorted from blood, obtained in a trial of the OX40 agonist ivuxolimab. The CDR3 spells CASRRTGKDQPQHF. Here the CDR3 DNA reads TGTGCCAGCAGACGGACAGGGAAGGATCAGCCCCAGCATTTT.